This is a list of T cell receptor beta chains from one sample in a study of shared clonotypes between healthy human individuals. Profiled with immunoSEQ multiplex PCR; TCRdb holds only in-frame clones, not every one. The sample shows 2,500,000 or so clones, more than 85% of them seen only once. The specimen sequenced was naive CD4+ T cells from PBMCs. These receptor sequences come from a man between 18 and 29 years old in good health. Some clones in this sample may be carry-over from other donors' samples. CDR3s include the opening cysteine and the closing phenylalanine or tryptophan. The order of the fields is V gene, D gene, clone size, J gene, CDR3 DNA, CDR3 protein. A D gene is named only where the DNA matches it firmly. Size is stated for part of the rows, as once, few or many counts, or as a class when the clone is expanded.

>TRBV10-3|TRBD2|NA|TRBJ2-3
TGTGCCAGGTCCAGCGGGAGAGCAGATACGCAGTATTTT
CARSSGRADTQYF
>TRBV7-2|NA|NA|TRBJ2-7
TGTGCCAGCAGCTTAGGCGGAAGTACCCCCCTGGAGCAGTACTTC
CASSLGGSTPLEQYF
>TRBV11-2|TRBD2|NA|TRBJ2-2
TGTGCCAGCAGCCCAGTGGGACTAGCGGGAGGCTTCACCGGGGAGCTGTTTTTT
CASSPVGLAGGFTGELFF
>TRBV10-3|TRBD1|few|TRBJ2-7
TGTGCCATCAGCGTCGACAGGGAACAGGAGCAGTACTTC
CAISVDREQEQYF
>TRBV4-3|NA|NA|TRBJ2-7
TGCGCCAGCAGGCTGCACCGGGACGGGTCCTACGAGCAGTACTTC
CASRLHRDGSYEQYF
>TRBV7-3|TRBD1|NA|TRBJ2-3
TGTGCCAGCAGCTCGACAGGGGTGGAAGATACGCAGTATTTT
CASSSTGVEDTQYF
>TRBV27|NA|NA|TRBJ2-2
TGTGCCAGTCGACAGGGACTCACCGGGGAGCTGTTTTTT
CASRQGLTGELFF
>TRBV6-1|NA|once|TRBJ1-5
TGTGCCAGCAGTCCATATAACCGACGGGTCGGGCCCCAGCATTTT
CASSPYNRRVGPQHF
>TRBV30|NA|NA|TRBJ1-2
TGTGCCTGGGTGGGAGGGGACTATGGCTACACCTTC
CAWVGGDYGYTF
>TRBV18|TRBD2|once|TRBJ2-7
TGTGCCAGCTCACCAGGTGGGAGGGGAAACAACATGTACGAGCAGTACTTC
CASSPGGRGNNMYEQYF
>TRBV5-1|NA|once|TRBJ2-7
TGCGCCAGCAGCTTGGACAGATCCATCTACGAGCAGTACTTC
CASSLDRSIYEQYF
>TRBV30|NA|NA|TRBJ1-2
TGTGCCTGGAGTGCCGAGTCCGCGGGCTACACCTTC
CAWSAESAGYTF
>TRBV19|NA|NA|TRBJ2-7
TGTGCCAGTAGTATAGCGGGGTACGAGCAGTACTTC
CASSIAGYEQYF
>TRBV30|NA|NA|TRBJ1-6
TGTGCCGGGAGCTGGACCAGTGGAGCCCTCCACTTT
CAGSWTSGALHF